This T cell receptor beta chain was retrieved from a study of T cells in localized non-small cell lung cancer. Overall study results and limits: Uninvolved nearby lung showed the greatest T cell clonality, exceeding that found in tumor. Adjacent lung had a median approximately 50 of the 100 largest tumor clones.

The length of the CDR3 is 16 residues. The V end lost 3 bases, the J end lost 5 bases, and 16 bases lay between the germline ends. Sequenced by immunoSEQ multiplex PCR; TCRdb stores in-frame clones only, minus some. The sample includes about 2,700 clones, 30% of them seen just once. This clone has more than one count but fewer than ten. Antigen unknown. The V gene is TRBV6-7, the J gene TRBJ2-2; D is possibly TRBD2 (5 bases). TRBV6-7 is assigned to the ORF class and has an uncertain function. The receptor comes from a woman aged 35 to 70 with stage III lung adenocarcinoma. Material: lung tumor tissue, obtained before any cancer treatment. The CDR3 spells CASSYQRTARTGELFF. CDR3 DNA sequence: TGTGCCAGCAGTTATCAGCGGACTGCCCGAACCGGGGAGCTGTTTTTT.